The entry below describes one T cell receptor beta chain. TCRdb's table, derived via immunoSEQ multiplex PCR, lists solely in-frame clones and lacks some. The sample lists some 74,000 clones; around 93% were seen once. This sample is drawn from a study of control samples from healthy donors and cancer patients. Trimming cost V 5 bases and J 2 bases; bases outside gene matches: 7. The CDR3 runs 15 residues. Germline loops: CDR1 SGHAT, CDR2 FQNNGV. Specimen: blood. This TCR was sampled from a woman in her 30s in good health. The rearrangement joins TRBV11-2 to TRBJ2-5, with 8 bases identical to TRBD2. Written as DNA, the CDR3 is TGTGCCAGCAGCCCTCGGGGGGGTGGACAAGAGACCCAGTACTTC. Its protein is CASSPRGGGQETQYF.